These 18 T cell receptor beta chains share one sample of origin, sequenced in a study of blood T cells in healthy people across ages (dated by TCRdb to the mid-2010s). The library was generated by 5' RACE. Instrument on record: Illumina HiSeq 2500. A second PCR of about 6 to 11 cycles was performed with a sample-barcoded 5' primer and a J-beta primer mix. The raw public reads went through TCRdb reprocessing: fastp at Q25, MiXCR clone calling, in-frame beta chains kept. Each entry merges the rows of one CDR3 protein and shows their most common DNA and genes. The sample has more than 800,000 distinct CDR3 sequences on record, around 28% of them singletons. The top ten constitute 17% of the sample. The sequenced sample was blood. The receptors here all came from a woman over 75 in good health.

This clonotype was seen ten or more times. The chain carries TRBV7-2 and TRBJ1-2; the match to TRBD1 covers 10 bases. Germline CDR1 reads SGHTA; CDR2 reads FQGNSA. The V and J ends lost 5 bases and 7 bases, in that order; junction bases with no gene match: 4. The CDR3 is made up of 13 amino acids. Written as DNA, the CDR3 is TGTGCCAGCAGCGGCCGGGACAGGGGTGGCTACACCTTC. Its translation is CASSGRDRGGYTF.

This clonotype came up a few times. The chain joins TRBV20-1 to TRBJ1-1, with 8 bases lining up with TRBD1. The CDR3 covers 15 residues. Per the germline V gene, CDR1 is DFQATT and CDR2 is SNEGSKA (reference sequence). Trimming removed 6 bases from V and 6 bases from J; junction bases left unmatched: 15. This CDR3 reads CSARRDDRGRSEAFF. CDR3 nucleotide sequence: TGCAGTGCCCGCCGGGACGACAGGGGAAGATCTGAAGCTTTCTTT.

On this clonotype: This clone may be a read error of a much larger clone one base away. J is TRBJ1-1 and V is TRBV5-1; no firm D call. The CDR3 totals 14 residues. CDR1 is SGHRS and CDR2 is YFSETQ in the germline V gene. CDR3 sequence: CAGSPRVEYTEAFF. CDR3 bases: TGCGCCGGCAGCCCGAGGGTAGAGTACACTGAAGCTTTCTTT. The full variable domain, with the rest looked up from reference TRBV5-1 and TRBJ1-1, is KAGVTQTPRYLIKTRGQQVTLSCSPISGHRSVSWYQQTPGQGLQFLFEYFSETQRNKGNFPGRFSGRQFSNSRSEMNVSTLELGDSALYLCAGSPRVEYTEAFFGQGTRLTVV.

This clonotype came up a few times. The rearrangement links TRBV20-1 to TRBJ2-3, with 8 positions matching TRBD2. Trimming at V came to 7 bases and at J to 2 bases, leaving 8 bases not matched to a gene. The CDR3 loop spans 14 amino acids. The V gene's germline CDR1 is DFQATT and CDR2 SNEGSKA (reference sequence). CDR3: CSGVASGPTDTQYF. In nucleotides, the CDR3 is TGCAGTGGGGTGGCTAGCGGGCCCACAGATACGCAGTATTTT.

This clonotype was recorded many times. The rearrangement uses TRBV10-3 and TRBJ2-1, with D unresolved. The CDR3 contains 15 residues. CDR1 ENHRY and CDR2 SYGVKD come from the germline V gene. V shed 0 bases and J shed 5 bases, with 11 bases lying between them. The CDR3 reads CAISESWIRNNEQFF. Here the CDR3 DNA reads TGTGCCATCAGTGAGTCGTGGATCAGAAACAATGAGCAGTTCTTC.

This clonotype was seen a few times. This chain connects TRBV7-8 to TRBJ1-1; 9 bases agree with TRBD1. The CDR3 covers 16 residues. The V and J ends lost 2 bases and 0 bases, in that order; junction bases with no gene match: 4. Looked up from germline, CDR1 is SGHVS and CDR2 is FQNEAQ. CDR3 in DNA: TGTGCCAGCAGCTTAAGGGACAGGGCCTTGAACACTGAAGCTTTCTTT. Its protein product is CASSLRDRALNTEAFF.

This chain uses TRBV11-2 with TRBJ1-3, with D maybe TRBD1 (5 bases). V was shortened by 0 bases and J by 0 bases, with 9 bases between the two germline ends. The germline V gene has CDR1 SGHAT and CDR2 FQNNGV. The CDR3 contains 16 residues. The CDR3 bases are TGTGCCAGCAGCTTAGACTCGGACATCTCTGGAAACACCATATATTTT. The encoded protein is CASSLDSDISGNTIYF. The full variable domain, completed using reference TRBV11-2 and TRBJ1-3, is EAGVAQSPRYKIIEKRQSVAFWCNPISGHATLYWYQQILGQGPKLLIQFQNNGVVDDSQLPKDRFSAERLKGVDSTLKIQPAKLEDSAVYLCASSLDSDISGNTIYFGEGSWLTVV.

The J gene is TRBJ1-2, the V gene TRBV7-2; no firm D call. The germline V gene encodes CDR1 SGHTA and CDR2 FQGNSA. The CDR3 has 14 amino acids. Trimming took 5 bases from V and 4 from J, leaving 14 bases between them. DNA of the CDR3: TGTGCCAGCAGCCCCTGGGAGGGAGTCTATGGCTACACCTTC. Its translation: CASSPWEGVYGYTF.

There are a few counts of this clonotype. This chain links TRBV28 with TRBJ1-2; D unclear. The CDR3 has 13 residues. Germline-derived CDR1 and CDR2 are MDHEN and SYDVKM. Between the trimmed V and J ends, which lost 6 bases and 4 bases, there was a span of 12 bases. The CDR3 spells CASRSGSRYGYTF. CDR3 bases: TGTGCCAGCAGGTCCGGATCTCGCTATGGCTACACCTTC.

This clonotype was seen repeatedly, ten times or more. The V gene is TRBV12-3 or TRBV12-4, the J gene TRBJ1-5, with D perhaps matching TRBD1 (5 bases). Deletions cut 0 bases from V and 2 bases from J, with 8 bases between. This CDR3 is built from 15 residues. In DNA form, the CDR3 reads TGTGCCAGCAGTTTAGCGGGGCGGGGCAATCAGCCCCAGCATTTT. This gives the protein CASSLAGRGNQPQHF.

The J gene is TRBJ1-6, the V gene TRBV6-1, with 7 bases aligning to TRBD1. The CDR3 loop spans 16 amino acids. The ends lost 5 bases at V and 0 bases at J; junction bases unmatched: 4. The V gene's germline CDR1 is MNHNS and CDR2 SASEGT. CDR3 coding DNA: TGTGCCAGCAGTCGACAGGGAATCTCCTATAATTCACCCCTCCACTTT. Its translation is CASSRQGISYNSPLHF.

This clonotype has a single count. Just one base apart from a much larger clone, this may be a read error. This chain links TRBV7-9 with TRBJ2-5, with 10 bases lining up with TRBD1. J gave up 13 bases and V 4 bases, and 6 bases lay outside the gene matches. Germline-derived CDR1 and CDR2 are SEHNR and FQNEAQ (reference sequence). This CDR3 is 12 amino acids long. CDR3 DNA sequence: TGTGCCAGCAGCTCGACCGGGACAGGGGTGTACTTC. It codes for CASSSTGTGVYF.

V usage is TRBV30 and J usage is TRBJ1-2; D uncertain. The germline V gene has CDR1 GTSNPN and CDR2 SVGIG (reference sequence). This CDR3 spans 15 amino acids. V was pared by 0 bases and J by 2 bases, with 13 bases between. CDR3: CAWSVSLAANYGYTF. The CDR3 DNA follows: TGTGCCTGGAGTGTAAGCCTCGCGGCAAACTATGGCTACACCTTC.

As regards this clonotype: Being one base from a much bigger clone, this may be a read error. V gene TRBV5-1 combines with J gene TRBJ2-7, with unresolved D. The germline V gene has CDR1 SGHRS and CDR2 YFSETQ. This CDR3 region has 15 residues. In nucleotides, the CDR3 is TGCGCCAGCAGCTTGGCCAAGGGCCTCTCCCACGAGCAGTACTTC. This codes for CASSLAKGLSHEQYF.

A note on this clonotype: Relative to the germline gene, one junction end is altered; a read error may explain this. The chain combines TRBV3-1 with TRBJ2-4; D not resolved. The CDR3 runs 18 residues. In germline, CDR1 is LGHDT, CDR2 YNNKEL (reference sequence). CDR3 nucleotide sequence: TGTACCAGCAGCCAAGACATGCCGTCTGGGGTAGCCAAAAACATTCAGTACTTC. This translates into CTSSQDMPSGVAKNIQYF.

This clonotype was observed a handful of times. The chain uses TRBV6-2 or TRBV6-3 and TRBJ2-1; TRBD2 matches at 8 bases. The J call may not be correct, given that the DNA end is closer to TRBJ2-7. Germline V CDR1 and CDR2: MNHEY, SVGEGT. CDR3 length: 16 residues. CDR3 sequence: CASSSTVAGSYNEQYF. CDR3 nucleotides: TGTGCCAGCAGTTCCACCGTAGCGGGGTCCTACAATGAGCAGTACTTC.

This clonotype was detected many times. V usage is TRBV7-2 and J usage is TRBJ2-7; TRBD2 matches at 7 bases. The trim removed 5 bases at V and 2 bases at J, leaving 9 bases unmatched. Germline-derived CDR1 and CDR2 are SGHTA and FQGNSA. This CDR3 has 15 residues. In nucleotides, the CDR3 is TGTGCCAGCAGCCCCGGGGGGACTAATACCTACGAGCAGTACTTC. Amino acid sequence: CASSPGGTNTYEQYF. The variable domain in full, completed from reference TRBV7-2 and TRBJ2-7, reads GAGVSQSPSNKVTEKGKDVELRCDPISGHTALYWYRQSLGQGLEFLIYFQGNSAPDKSGLPSDRFSAERTGGSVSTLTIQRTQQEDSAVYLCASSPGGTNTYEQYFGPGTRLTVT.

On this clonotype: A much larger clonotype is one base distant, so this may be a read error. This chain uses TRBV7-9 with TRBJ2-6; possible D gene TRBD1, 5 bases. The germline V gene encodes CDR1 SEHNR and CDR2 FQNEAQ (reference sequence). CDR3 length: 13 amino acids. CDR3 in DNA: TGTGCCAGCCAGGGCCCTGGGGCCAACGTCCGGACTTTC. Its protein product is CASQGPGANVRTF.